Given below is one T cell receptor beta chain in context. Per the original methods: Amplification from reference gene primers served as the basis for estimated nucleated cell counts. Using immunoSEQ multiplex PCR, the repertoire was profiled, and TCRdb retains in-frame clones only, with some absent. V and J calls plus clone size are reproduced from that table; the DNA served to infer D and trimming. The sample holds around 190,000 clones, roughly 76% seen once. These data are taken from a study of blood T cell repertoires in COVID-19. The CDR3 loop spans 13 amino acids. V lost 8 bases to trimming and J lost 4 bases, with 12 bases between them. In germline, CDR1 is SEHNR, CDR2 FQNEAQ (reference sequence).

The sequence came from a woman in her 40s with COVID-19, enrolled during active disease. The V and J genes are TRBV7-9 and TRBJ2-1; tentative D call: TRBD1 (6 bases). The sequenced material came from peripheral blood. The CDR3 bases are TGTGCCAGCGCACTAGGGGGTTACAATGAGCAGTTCTTC. Translating it yields CASALGGYNEQFF.